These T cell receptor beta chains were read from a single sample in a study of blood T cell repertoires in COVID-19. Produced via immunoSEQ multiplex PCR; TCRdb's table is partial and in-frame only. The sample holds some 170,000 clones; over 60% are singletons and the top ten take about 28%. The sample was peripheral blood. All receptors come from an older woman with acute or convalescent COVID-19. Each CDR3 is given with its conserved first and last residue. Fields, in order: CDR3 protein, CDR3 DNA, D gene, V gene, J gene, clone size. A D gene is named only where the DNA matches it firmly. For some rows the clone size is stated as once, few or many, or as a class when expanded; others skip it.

cdr3_aa: CASSLTRDNREQFF; cdr3_nt: TGTGCCAGCAGCTTGACGAGAGACAACAGGGAGCAGTTCTTC; d_call: NA; v_call: TRBV11-2; j_call: TRBJ2-1; clone_size: NA
cdr3_aa: CASSPGLILGTGELFF; cdr3_nt: TGTGCCAGCTCACCTGGACTCATTCTGGGGACCGGGGAGCTGTTTTTT; d_call: NA; v_call: TRBV18; j_call: TRBJ2-2; clone_size: once
cdr3_aa: CASRKYSGRTAWEQYF; cdr3_nt: TGTGCCAGCAGGAAATATAGCGGGAGAACTGCCTGGGAGCAGTACTTC; d_call: TRBD2; v_call: TRBV2; j_call: TRBJ2-7; clone_size: NA
cdr3_aa: CASWGGDGGYTF; cdr3_nt: TGTGCCAGCTGGGGAGGGGATGGTGGCTACACCTTC; d_call: NA; v_call: TRBV19; j_call: TRBJ1-2; clone_size: NA
cdr3_aa: CAGGLALQFF; cdr3_nt: TGCGCCGGCGGACTAGCCTTGCAGTTCTTC; d_call: TRBD2; v_call: TRBV10-1; j_call: TRBJ2-1; clone_size: NA
cdr3_aa: CASMEPWRESDETQYF; cdr3_nt: TGTGCCAGCATGGAGCCTTGGCGGGAGTCAGATGAGACCCAGTACTTC; d_call: TRBD2; v_call: TRBV7-8; j_call: TRBJ2-5; clone_size: NA
cdr3_aa: CSVGPRTGSYTDTQYF; cdr3_nt: TGCAGCGTCGGACCGAGGACAGGGAGCTACACAGATACGCAGTATTTT; d_call: TRBD1; v_call: TRBV29-1; j_call: TRBJ2-3; clone_size: NA
cdr3_aa: CASSPGHPPEELFF; cdr3_nt: TGTGCCAGTAGCCCGGGACATCCCCCTGAGGAACTGTTTTTT; d_call: NA; v_call: TRBV19; j_call: TRBJ1-4; clone_size: NA
cdr3_aa: CASSVGSRTDTQYF; cdr3_nt: TGTGCCAGCAGCGTAGGCTCTCGGACAGATACGCAGTATTTT; d_call: NA; v_call: TRBV9; j_call: TRBJ2-3; clone_size: NA
cdr3_aa: CAGGLGPYNEQFF; cdr3_nt: TGTGCCGGGGGCCTGGGACCTTACAATGAGCAGTTCTTC; d_call: NA; v_call: TRBV2; j_call: TRBJ2-1; clone_size: once
cdr3_aa: CASSPWDRGYEQFF; cdr3_nt: TGCGCCAGCAGCCCTTGGGACAGGGGGTATGAGCAGTTCTTC; d_call: TRBD1; v_call: TRBV4-1; j_call: TRBJ2-1; clone_size: NA
cdr3_aa: CASSEPGKADQPQHF; cdr3_nt: TGTGCCAGCAGTGAGCCCGGGAAGGCCGATCAGCCCCAGCATTTT; d_call: NA; v_call: TRBV6-4; j_call: TRBJ1-5; clone_size: NA
cdr3_aa: CASSLQRGSPSTDTQYF; cdr3_nt: TGTGCCAGCAGTCTGCAACGCGGGAGTCCTAGCACAGATACGCAGTATTTT; d_call: TRBD2; v_call: TRBV11-2; j_call: TRBJ2-3; clone_size: NA
cdr3_aa: CASSFRLDEQFF; cdr3_nt: TGTGCCAGCAGCTTTCGGTTGGATGAGCAGTTCTTC; d_call: NA; v_call: TRBV11-2; j_call: TRBJ2-1; clone_size: NA
cdr3_aa: CASRRTGQTNSPLHF; cdr3_nt: TGTGCCAGCAGACGTACGGGACAGACGAATTCACCCCTCCACTTT; d_call: TRBD1; v_call: TRBV6-5; j_call: TRBJ1-6; clone_size: few
cdr3_aa: CASSRRQGRTEAFF; cdr3_nt: TGTGCCAGCAGTCGCCGACAGGGGAGGACTGAAGCTTTCTTT; d_call: TRBD1; v_call: TRBV6-5; j_call: TRBJ1-1; clone_size: NA
cdr3_aa: CASSLQGDYGYTF; cdr3_nt: TGTGCCAGTAGCCTACAGGGGGATTATGGCTACACCTTC; d_call: TRBD1; v_call: TRBV19; j_call: TRBJ1-2; clone_size: NA
cdr3_aa: CASSYLRSGTGELFF; cdr3_nt: TGTGCCAGTAGTTATCTGCGGTCGGGAACCGGGGAGCTGTTTTTT; d_call: NA; v_call: TRBV19; j_call: TRBJ2-2; clone_size: NA
cdr3_aa: CASSVGRGVYEQYF; cdr3_nt: TGTGCCAGCAGTGTGGGCAGGGGGGTCTACGAGCAGTACTTC; d_call: NA; v_call: TRBV2; j_call: TRBJ2-7; clone_size: few
cdr3_aa: CAISEPTGDNSPLHF; cdr3_nt: TGTGCCATCAGTGAGCCTACAGGGGATAATTCACCCCTCCACTTT; d_call: TRBD1; v_call: TRBV10-3; j_call: TRBJ1-6; clone_size: once
cdr3_aa: CASSWTGATYEQYF; cdr3_nt: TGTGCCAGTTCCTGGACAGGGGCGACCTACGAGCAGTACTTC; d_call: TRBD1; v_call: TRBV19; j_call: TRBJ2-7; clone_size: NA
cdr3_aa: CASSVSPGQFSTGELFF; cdr3_nt: TGTGCCAGCAGCGTCTCTCCGGGACAGTTCTCCACCGGGGAGCTGTTTTTT; d_call: TRBD1; v_call: TRBV9; j_call: TRBJ2-2; clone_size: NA
cdr3_aa: CASSDQGGASQPQHF; cdr3_nt: TGTGCCAGCTCTGACCAGGGAGGGGCAAGTCAGCCCCAGCATTTT; d_call: NA; v_call: TRBV6-5; j_call: TRBJ1-5; clone_size: NA
cdr3_aa: CASSVGISLEKQYF; cdr3_nt: TGTGCCAGCAGCGTAGGCATTTCCCTCGAGAAGCAGTACTTC; d_call: NA; v_call: TRBV9; j_call: TRBJ2-7; clone_size: NA
cdr3_aa: CASSPQQATNTGELFF; cdr3_nt: TGTGCCAGCTCACCGCAGCAGGCCACTAACACCGGGGAGCTGTTTTTT; d_call: NA; v_call: TRBV18; j_call: TRBJ2-2; clone_size: NA
cdr3_aa: CAITDSVGTQYF; cdr3_nt: TGTGCCATCACAGACAGCGTGGGTACGCAGTATTTT; d_call: NA; v_call: TRBV10-3; j_call: TRBJ2-3; clone_size: NA
cdr3_aa: CASSSRDTNEKLFF; cdr3_nt: TGTGCCAGCAGCTCTCGGGATACTAATGAAAAACTGTTTTTT; d_call: NA; v_call: TRBV5-4; j_call: TRBJ1-4; clone_size: NA
cdr3_aa: CASSERTAYYEQYF; cdr3_nt: TGTGCCAGCAGTGAAAGGACAGCCTACTACGAGCAGTACTTC; d_call: NA; v_call: TRBV2; j_call: TRBJ2-7; clone_size: NA
cdr3_aa: CASMELTAGGKQGDTQYF; cdr3_nt: TGTGCCAGCATGGAGTTAACGGCGGGAGGGAAACAAGGAGATACGCAGTATTTT; d_call: TRBD2; v_call: TRBV28; j_call: TRBJ2-3; clone_size: NA
cdr3_aa: CATSDPGTVGEKLFF; cdr3_nt: TGTGCCACCAGTGATCCCGGGACAGTGGGGGAAAAACTGTTTTTT; d_call: TRBD1; v_call: TRBV24-1; j_call: TRBJ1-4; clone_size: few
cdr3_aa: CASSTGGPSTDTQYF; cdr3_nt: TGCGCCAGCAGCACCGGAGGACCTAGCACAGATACGCAGTATTTT; d_call: NA; v_call: TRBV5-1; j_call: TRBJ2-3; clone_size: NA
cdr3_aa: CASSAFPGSPLHF; cdr3_nt: TGTGCCAGCAGCGCCTTTCCAGGGTCACCCCTCCACTTT; d_call: NA; v_call: TRBV9; j_call: TRBJ1-6; clone_size: NA
cdr3_aa: CASSLTSGSWIDTQYF; cdr3_nt: TGTGCCAGCAGCTTAACTAGCGGGAGTTGGATAGATACGCAGTATTTT; d_call: TRBD2; v_call: TRBV9; j_call: TRBJ2-3; clone_size: NA
cdr3_aa: CASSPGGLGRARMPQHF; cdr3_nt: TGTGCCAGCAGCCCCGGGGGGTTAGGACGGGCCAGAATGCCCCAGCATTTT; d_call: NA; v_call: TRBV5-5; j_call: TRBJ1-5; clone_size: NA
cdr3_aa: CASSIGPSQETQYF; cdr3_nt: TGTGCCAGTAGTATAGGTCCCAGTCAAGAGACCCAGTACTTC; d_call: NA; v_call: TRBV19; j_call: TRBJ2-5; clone_size: NA
cdr3_aa: CATGAGVRFSWSGANVLTF; cdr3_nt: TGTGCCACCGGGGCAGGGGTAAGGTTCTCTTGGTCTGGGGCCAACGTCCTGACTTTC; d_call: NA; v_call: TRBV19; j_call: TRBJ2-6; clone_size: NA
cdr3_aa: CASSPRTGGTDTQYF; cdr3_nt: TGTGCCAGCAGCCCCCGGACAGGGGGTACAGATACGCAGTATTTT; d_call: TRBD1; v_call: TRBV11-2; j_call: TRBJ2-3; clone_size: NA
cdr3_aa: CASSQGPYNSPLHF; cdr3_nt: TGCGCCAGCAGCCAAGGGCCCTATAATTCACCCCTCCACTTT; d_call: NA; v_call: TRBV4-1; j_call: TRBJ1-6; clone_size: NA
cdr3_aa: CASSDRDSTNTGELFF; cdr3_nt: TGTGCCAGCAGCGACCGGGACAGCACGAACACCGGGGAGCTGTTTTTT; d_call: TRBD1; v_call: TRBV7-8; j_call: TRBJ2-2; clone_size: NA
cdr3_aa: CASSWGNRDRGDGYTF; cdr3_nt: TGCGCCAGCAGCTGGGGCAACCGGGACAGGGGTGATGGCTACACCTTC; d_call: TRBD1; v_call: TRBV5-1; j_call: TRBJ1-2; clone_size: NA
cdr3_aa: CASSGTGSHYGYTF; cdr3_nt: TGTGCCAGCAGTGGGACAGGGAGTCACTATGGCTACACCTTC; d_call: TRBD1; v_call: TRBV2; j_call: TRBJ1-2; clone_size: NA
cdr3_aa: CASSRDFSTDTQYF; cdr3_nt: TGTGCCAGCAGCCGGGACTTCAGCACAGATACGCAGTATTTT; d_call: NA; v_call: TRBV3-1/TRBV3-2; j_call: TRBJ2-3; clone_size: NA
cdr3_aa: CASSLGGKQPQHF; cdr3_nt: TGTGCCAGCAGTTTAGGAGGGAAGCAGCCCCAGCATTTT; d_call: NA; v_call: TRBV28; j_call: TRBJ1-5; clone_size: few
cdr3_aa: CASSGDRTRRRYTF; cdr3_nt: TGTGCCAGCAGCGGGGACAGGACGAGGAGGCGCTACACCTTC; d_call: TRBD1; v_call: TRBV2; j_call: TRBJ1-2; clone_size: once
cdr3_aa: CASSRGSPNTGELFF; cdr3_nt: TGTGCCAGCAGTCGAGGAAGTCCGAACACCGGGGAGCTGTTTTTT; d_call: NA; v_call: TRBV27; j_call: TRBJ2-2; clone_size: NA
cdr3_aa: CASSLWDRGHNEQFF; cdr3_nt: TGTGCCAGCAGCTTGTGGGACAGGGGTCACAATGAGCAGTTCTTC; d_call: TRBD1; v_call: TRBV5-6; j_call: TRBJ2-1; clone_size: few
cdr3_aa: CASSFRDKDTEAFF; cdr3_nt: TGTGCCAGCAGCTTCCGGGACAAAGACACTGAAGCTTTCTTT; d_call: NA; v_call: TRBV11-2; j_call: TRBJ1-1; clone_size: NA
cdr3_aa: CASSRLDRVNQPQHF; cdr3_nt: TGTGCCAGCAGCCGACTCGACAGGGTAAATCAGCCCCAGCATTTT; d_call: TRBD1; v_call: TRBV5-8; j_call: TRBJ1-5; clone_size: few
cdr3_aa: CAWSEGAGTEAFF; cdr3_nt: TGTGCCTGGAGTGAGGGGGCCGGCACTGAAGCTTTCTTT; d_call: TRBD1; v_call: TRBV30; j_call: TRBJ1-1; clone_size: NA
cdr3_aa: CASSFTGTSYEQYF; cdr3_nt: TGTGCCAGCAGCTTTACGGGTACCTCCTACGAGCAGTACTTC; d_call: NA; v_call: TRBV7-9; j_call: TRBJ2-7; clone_size: once
cdr3_aa: CASSQELTTIAKNIQYF; cdr3_nt: TGTGCCAGCAGCCAAGAACTAACTACTATAGCCAAAAACATTCAGTACTTC; d_call: NA; v_call: TRBV3-1/TRBV3-2; j_call: TRBJ2-4; clone_size: few
cdr3_aa: CASSPREGVESYTF; cdr3_nt: TGTGCCAGCAGTCCTCGAGAGGGGGTCGAAAGCTACACCTTC; d_call: NA; v_call: TRBV27; j_call: TRBJ1-2; clone_size: NA
cdr3_aa: CASSSMAEQYF; cdr3_nt: TGTGCCAGCAGTTCAATGGCCGAGCAGTACTTC; d_call: NA; v_call: TRBV6-6; j_call: TRBJ2-7; clone_size: NA
cdr3_aa: CATSDRYLDRVDSNQPQHF; cdr3_nt: TGTGCCACCAGTGATCGGTACCTTGACAGGGTTGATAGCAATCAGCCCCAGCATTTT; d_call: TRBD1; v_call: TRBV24-1; j_call: TRBJ1-5; clone_size: NA
cdr3_aa: CASSLVGQAVLGYTF; cdr3_nt: TGTGCCAGCAGCTTGGTGGGACAGGCCGTTTTGGGCTACACCTTC; d_call: TRBD1; v_call: TRBV5-6; j_call: TRBJ1-2; clone_size: NA
cdr3_aa: CASSLGLAENSYEQYF; cdr3_nt: TGCGCCAGCAGCCTCGGACTAGCGGAAAACTCCTACGAGCAGTACTTC; d_call: TRBD2; v_call: TRBV5-1; j_call: TRBJ2-7; clone_size: NA
cdr3_aa: CASSPTRTGADPQETQYF; cdr3_nt: TGCGCCAGCAGCCCGACGCGAACAGGCGCCGACCCCCAAGAGACCCAGTACTTC; d_call: NA; v_call: TRBV23-1; j_call: TRBJ2-5; clone_size: NA